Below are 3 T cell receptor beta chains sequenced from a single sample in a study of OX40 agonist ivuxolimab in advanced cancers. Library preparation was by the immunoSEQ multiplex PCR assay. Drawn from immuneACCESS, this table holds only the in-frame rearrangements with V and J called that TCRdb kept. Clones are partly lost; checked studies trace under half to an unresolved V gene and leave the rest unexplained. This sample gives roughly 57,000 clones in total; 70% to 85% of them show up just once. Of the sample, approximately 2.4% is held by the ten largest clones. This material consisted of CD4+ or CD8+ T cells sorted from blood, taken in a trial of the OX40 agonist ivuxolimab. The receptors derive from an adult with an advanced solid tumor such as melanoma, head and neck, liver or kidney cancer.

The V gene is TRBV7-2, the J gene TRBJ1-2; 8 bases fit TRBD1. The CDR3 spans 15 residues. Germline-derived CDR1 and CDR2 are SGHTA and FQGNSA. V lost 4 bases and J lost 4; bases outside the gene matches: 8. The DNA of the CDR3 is TGTGCCAGCAGCTGGGGGGACAGGAGGACCTATGGCTACACCTTC. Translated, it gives CASSWGDRRTYGYTF.

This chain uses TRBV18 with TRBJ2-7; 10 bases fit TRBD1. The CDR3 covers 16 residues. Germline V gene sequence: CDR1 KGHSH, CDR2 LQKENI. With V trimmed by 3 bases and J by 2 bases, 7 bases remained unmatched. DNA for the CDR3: TGTGCCAGCTCACCCGGAAGGACAGGGGGGACCTACGAGCAGTACTTC. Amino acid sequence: CASSPGRTGGTYEQYF.

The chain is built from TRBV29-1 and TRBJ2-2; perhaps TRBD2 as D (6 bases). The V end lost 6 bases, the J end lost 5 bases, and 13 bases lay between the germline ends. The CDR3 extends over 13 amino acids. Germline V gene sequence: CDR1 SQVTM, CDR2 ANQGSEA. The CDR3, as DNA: TGCAGCGTCGATCCGACTAGGACCGGGGAGCTGTTTTTT. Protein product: CSVDPTRTGELFF.